This is a list of T cell receptor beta chains from one sample in a study of blood T cell repertoires in COVID-19. The assay was immunoSEQ multiplex PCR, and TCRdb's table has in-frame clones only and misses some. The sample has roughly 100,000 clones; more than 90% are singletons. Sequenced: peripheral blood. The receptor set was obtained from a woman in her 50s with COVID-19, enrolled during active disease. Both conserved end residues are part of each CDR3. A D gene is named only where the DNA matches it firmly. Clone size is stated in some rows and not others, as once, few, many or a class when expanded.

>TRBJ2-3|.|.|TRBV15
TGTGCCACCAGCAGAGGGAGGGATCAACGGTTAAGGGCAGATACGCAGTATTTT
CATSRGRDQRLRADTQYF
>TRBJ2-2|TRBD1|.|TRBV24-1
TGTGCCACCGGAATGCCGGGACAGGCGAACACCGGGGAGCTGTTTTTT
CATGMPGQANTGELFF
>TRBJ1-5|.|.|TRBV7-8
TGTGCCAGCAGCGAGACAGCTTTGAATCAGCCCCAGCATTTT
CASSETALNQPQHF
>TRBJ1-2|TRBD1|.|TRBV6-4
TGTGCCAGCCGACCGGGACAGAACTATGGCTACACCTTC
CASRPGQNYGYTF
>TRBJ1-6|TRBD1|once|TRBV6-2/TRBV6-3
TGTGCCAGCAGTACGGACAGGGAGAATTCACCCCTCCACTTT
CASSTDRENSPLHF
>TRBJ2-3|TRBD2|.|TRBV9
TGTGCCAGCAGCGTCGGTACTAGCGGGGCCACAGATACGCAGTATTTT
CASSVGTSGATDTQYF
>TRBJ2-2|.|.|TRBV7-9
TGTGCCAGCAGCGCATCGGGGGGCTTAAACACCGGGGAGCTGTTTTTT
CASSASGGLNTGELFF
>TRBJ2-3|.|.|TRBV7-2
TGTGCCAGCAGCTTGGATGGACTGCTAGCAGATACGCAGTATTTT
CASSLDGLLADTQYF
>TRBJ1-3|TRBD1|.|TRBV18
TGTGCCAGCTCACCGACAGGGGGCCTTACTGGAAACACCATATATTTT
CASSPTGGLTGNTIYF
>TRBJ1-2|.|.|TRBV2
TGTGCCAGCCGTCGTTATCGGGGATTAAGAGATGGCTACACCTTC
CASRRYRGLRDGYTF
>TRBJ2-1|TRBD2|.|TRBV5-1
TGCGCCAGCCGCATAATCGGGGGGGGCAATGAGCAGTTCTTC
CASRIIGGGNEQFF
>TRBJ2-5|.|.|TRBV4-2
TGTGCCAGCAGCCAAGAGGGGGGGGCCCAAGAGACCCAGTACTTC
CASSQEGGAQETQYF
>TRBJ1-2|TRBD1|.|TRBV30
TGTGCCTGGACCTCGGGACAGGGGTCGGGCTACACCTTC
CAWTSGQGSGYTF
>TRBJ2-3|.|.|TRBV7-2
TGTGCCAGCAGCTTGCGGCCTGACACAGGATTGGCAGATACGCAGTATTTT
CASSLRPDTGLADTQYF
>TRBJ1-1|.|.|TRBV19
TGTGCCAGTAGTATAGGGGGGGAGACTGAAGCTTTCTTT
CASSIGGETEAFF
>TRBJ1-5|.|once|TRBV6-2/TRBV6-3
TGTGCCAGCAGTTACTCGGGGAGGCCGCGACCTAATCAGCCCCAGCATTTT
CASSYSGRPRPNQPQHF
>TRBJ1-3|TRBD1|.|TRBV15
TGTGCCACCAGTCAACAGGGGACTGGAAACACCATATATTTT
CATSQQGTGNTIYF
>TRBJ2-1|.|.|TRBV2
TGTGCCAGCAGTGACCCCCCCCCGAATGAGCAGTTCTTC
CASSDPPPNEQFF
>TRBJ2-2|TRBD2|.|TRBV19
TGTGCCAGTAGTATTTTTAGCGGGGGAGGCACCGGGGAGCTGTTTTTT
CASSIFSGGGTGELFF
>TRBJ1-5|TRBD1|.|TRBV5-1
TGCGCCAGCAGCCTAACAGGGGATAGCAATCAGCCCCAGCATTTT
CASSLTGDSNQPQHF
>TRBJ2-3|.|.|TRBV5-1
TGCGCCAGCAGCTGGGAACAGGGAAGCACAGATACGCAGTATTTT
CASSWEQGSTDTQYF
>TRBJ2-3|TRBD2|.|TRBV14
TGTGCCAGCAGCCAATGGGAGGGCCTCGGATCCACAGATACGCAGTATTTT
CASSQWEGLGSTDTQYF
>TRBJ1-1|TRBD1|.|TRBV10-2
TGCGCCAGCACGACAGGGATAAGCGGCACTGAAGCTTTCTTT
CASTTGISGTEAFF
>TRBJ2-3|.|.|TRBV28
TGTGCCAGCAGCCCCTTTGACTTAGATACGCAGTATTTT
CASSPFDLDTQYF
>TRBJ1-2|TRBD1|.|TRBV19
TGTGCCAGCCGGGACAGGGAGGTTAACGGCTACACCTTC
CASRDREVNGYTF
>TRBJ1-1|.|once|TRBV6-1
TGTGCCAGCAGTTTAAGGAGGGAATGGGACACTGAAGCTTTCTTT
CASSLRREWDTEAFF
>TRBJ1-5|.|once|TRBV18
TGTGCCAGCTCACCTACCCAGGGGACTCAGCCCCAGCATTTT
CASSPTQGTQPQHF
>TRBJ2-7|.|.|TRBV6-1
TGTGCCAGCAGTGAAGCGGGAGTTTCCGGCTCCCTGTACGAGCAGTACTTC
CASSEAGVSGSLYEQYF
>TRBJ2-1|.|.|TRBV7-8
TGTGCCAGCAGCTTAGAAAGCGGATTTGGGTTAACAATGAGCAACAATGAGCAGTTCTTC
CASSLESGFGLTMSNNEQFF
>TRBJ2-1|TRBD2|few|TRBV19
TGTGCCAGTAGACAGCGGGGGGGCCTAGGAGAGCAGTTCTTC
CASRQRGGLGEQFF
>TRBJ1-5|.|.|TRBV19
TGTGCCAGTAGTATCCCAGGCCACAATCAGCCCCAGCATTTT
CASSIPGHNQPQHF
>TRBJ1-2|.|.|TRBV3-1/TRBV3-2
TGTGCCAGCAGCCAGGGAGGGGTACGGGGCTACACCTTC
CASSQGGVRGYTF
>TRBJ1-4|TRBD1|.|TRBV19
TGTGCCAGTAGTATAGATCGGACAGGCACGGGAAAACTGTTTTTT
CASSIDRTGTGKLFF
>TRBJ1-2|.|.|TRBV20-1
TGCAGTGCCTCCAGGGGTGGAGGCTACACCTTC
CSASRGGGYTF
>TRBJ2-2|.|.|TRBV11-3
TGTGCCAGCAGCGCCGCGGGACTTAGGTCTTCGAACACCGGGGAGCTGTTTTTT
CASSAAGLRSSNTGELFF
>TRBJ2-2|TRBD1|.|TRBV29-1
TGCAGCGTCGGGACAGGGAACACCGGGGAGCTGTTTTTT
CSVGTGNTGELFF
>TRBJ1-6|.|once|TRBV9
TGTGCCAGCAGCGGATCATGGAGTTCCTCACCCCTCCACTTT
CASSGSWSSSPLHF
>TRBJ2-1|.|.|TRBV2
TGTGCCAGCAGCCAGGGCTGGGATGAGCAGTTCTTC
CASSQGWDEQFF
>TRBJ1-5|.|.|TRBV24-1
TGTGCCACCAGTGGGGGCCTTAGCAATCAGCCCCAGCATTTT
CATSGGLSNQPQHF
>TRBJ2-2|TRBD1|.|TRBV9
TGTGCCAGCAGCCCCGGGACAGCGAACACCGGGGAGCTGTTTTTT
CASSPGTANTGELFF
>TRBJ1-2|TRBD1|.|TRBV28
TGTGCCACCTCGGGACAGCCTTGGTCTGGCTACACCTTC
CATSGQPWSGYTF
>TRBJ1-1|.|.|TRBV6-5
TGTGCCAGCAGTAGGGGGGGGTGGGCGTCTGAAGCTTTCTTT
CASSRGGWASEAFF
>TRBJ1-6|TRBD1|few|TRBV27
TGTGCCAGCAGTGCGGGACAGGTTTATTCACCCCTCCACTTT
CASSAGQVYSPLHF
>TRBJ1-2|.|.|TRBV6-5
TGTGCCAGCAGTCCCCGGGGGGCTGGCTACACCTTC
CASSPRGAGYTF
>TRBJ1-2|.|.|TRBV5-1
TGCGCCAGCAGGACGACCGGACAGCACGGCTACACCTTC
CASRTTGQHGYTF
>TRBJ1-4|TRBD1|.|TRBV27
TGTGCCAGCAGTACTTGGACAGGGCTTAATGAAAAACTGTTTTTT
CASSTWTGLNEKLFF
>TRBJ2-2|TRBD1|few|TRBV5-4
TGTGCCAGCAGCTCTCCCGACAGGGCCGGGGAGCTGTTTTTT
CASSSPDRAGELFF